Listed below are T cell receptor beta chains from one sample, sequenced in a study of CD8 T cells in ankylosing spondylitis. TCRdb reprocessed the 5' RACE reads with MiXCR, giving one entry per CDR3 protein. The repertoire holds about 750,000 distinct CDR3 sequences, with over 15% as singletons. Sequences were obtained from blood, either unsorted or a sorted T cell fraction (not recorded which). Every receptor here comes from a male donor with ankylosing spondylitis. Both conserved end residues are part of each CDR3. Each record gives: CDR3 protein, CDR3 DNA, J gene, V gene, D gene, clone size. The D gene is left open where the match is weak. Clone size is shown for a subset of rows, as once, few, many or a class of expanded clone.

CDR3aa: CASSFSFGESVGYTF
CDR3nt: TGCGCCAGCAGCTTTTCTTTCGGGGAGTCCGTTGGCTACACCTTC
j_gene: TRBJ1-2
v_gene: TRBV5-1
d_gene: .
abundance: .

CDR3aa: CASRSLSRGGGELFF
CDR3nt: TGTGCCAGCAGATCCCTAAGCAGGGGTGGGGGGGAGCTGTTTTTT
j_gene: TRBJ2-2
v_gene: TRBV6-1
d_gene: .
abundance: few

CDR3aa: CASSLITGPDTQYF
CDR3nt: TGCGCCAGCAGCCTTATTACAGGGCCGGATACGCAGTATTTT
j_gene: TRBJ2-3
v_gene: TRBV5-1
d_gene: .
abundance: few

CDR3aa: CSTTRGTEAFF
CDR3nt: TGCAGCACCACTCGGGGCACTGAAGCTTTCTTT
j_gene: TRBJ1-1
v_gene: TRBV29-1
d_gene: .
abundance: .

CDR3aa: CASSLDPGLSYGYTF
CDR3nt: TGCGCCAGCAGCTTGGATCCGGGGCTGAGCTATGGCTACACCTTC
j_gene: TRBJ1-2
v_gene: TRBV5-1
d_gene: .
abundance: few

CDR3aa: CASSLETYYGTRSYEQYF
CDR3nt: TGTGCCAGCAGTTTAGAAACATACTACGGGACTCGCTCCTACGAGCAGTACTTC
j_gene: TRBJ2-7
v_gene: TRBV28
d_gene: .
abundance: few

CDR3aa: CASSQTTSGAYEQYF
CDR3nt: TGTGCCAGCAGCCAAACGACTAGCGGGGCATACGAGCAGTACTTC
j_gene: TRBJ2-7
v_gene: TRBV12-3/TRBV12-4
d_gene: TRBD2
abundance: .

CDR3aa: CASSPRGISINSPLHF
CDR3nt: TGTGCCAGCAGCCCCCGGGGAATATCGATTAATTCACCCCTCCACTTT
j_gene: TRBJ1-6
v_gene: TRBV11-2
d_gene: .
abundance: .

CDR3aa: CASSPDQDRTYEQYF
CDR3nt: TGCGCCAGCAGCCCAGACCAGGACCGTACCTACGAGCAGTACTTC
j_gene: TRBJ2-7
v_gene: TRBV4-3
d_gene: .
abundance: .

CDR3aa: CASSSWGGGSDTQYF
CDR3nt: TGTGCCAGCAGCTCCTGGGGGGGGGGCTCAGATACGCAGTATTTT
j_gene: TRBJ2-3
v_gene: TRBV9
d_gene: .
abundance: .

CDR3aa: CASSLRDRDDEKLFF
CDR3nt: TGTGCCAGCAGCCTCCGGGACAGGGACGATGAAAAACTGTTTTTT
j_gene: TRBJ1-4
v_gene: TRBV9
d_gene: TRBD1
abundance: .

CDR3aa: CSVSDTEAFF
CDR3nt: TGCAGCGTTTCCGACACTGAAGCTTTCTTT
j_gene: TRBJ1-1
v_gene: TRBV29-1
d_gene: .
abundance: .

CDR3aa: CASSNDRAYNEQFF
CDR3nt: TGTGCCAGCAGCAACGACAGGGCCTACAATGAGCAGTTCTTC
j_gene: TRBJ2-1
v_gene: TRBV7-2
d_gene: TRBD1
abundance: .

CDR3aa: CASSLDAGLATDTQYF
CDR3nt: TGTGCCAGCAGTTTAGACGCTGGACTAGCCACAGATACGCAGTATTTT
j_gene: TRBJ2-3
v_gene: TRBV12-3/TRBV12-4
d_gene: TRBD2
abundance: .

CDR3aa: CSARVAGIDYEQYF
CDR3nt: TGCAGTGCTAGAGTAGCGGGAATCGATTACGAGCAGTACTTC
j_gene: TRBJ2-7
v_gene: TRBV20-1
d_gene: TRBD2
abundance: .

CDR3aa: CASSLARTSGRAYEQYF
CDR3nt: TGTGCCAGCAGTTTAGCCCGGACTAGCGGGAGGGCCTACGAGCAGTACTTC
j_gene: TRBJ2-7
v_gene: TRBV12-3/TRBV12-4
d_gene: TRBD2
abundance: few